The present entry profiles one TCR beta chain with its context. Time point specified: newly diagnosed, previously untreated cHL patient sample. CD8+ T cell isolation from thawed PBMCs was performed by magnetic negative selection. Comparison samples consisted of PBMCs from newly diagnosed, untreated classical Hodgkin lymphoma. Produced via immunoSEQ multiplex PCR; TCRdb's table is partial and in-frame only. The sample consists of over 9,000 clones, 70% to 90% of them appearing once. These data come from a study of PD-1 blockade in classical Hodgkin lymphoma. The length of the CDR3 is 13 residues. Looked up from germline, CDR1 is SGDLS and CDR2 is YYNGEE. The ends were cut back, 0 bases at V and 5 bases at J, with 7 bases in the middle.

The chain combines TRBV9 with TRBJ2-3; TRBD2 is a possible D gene (5 bases). The sequence derives from a human donor with classical Hodgkin lymphoma. The sequenced material came from CD8+ T cells from blood. The CDR3, as DNA: TGTGCCAGCAGCGTAGAAACTAGAGATACGCAGTATTTT. This translates into CASSVETRDTQYF.